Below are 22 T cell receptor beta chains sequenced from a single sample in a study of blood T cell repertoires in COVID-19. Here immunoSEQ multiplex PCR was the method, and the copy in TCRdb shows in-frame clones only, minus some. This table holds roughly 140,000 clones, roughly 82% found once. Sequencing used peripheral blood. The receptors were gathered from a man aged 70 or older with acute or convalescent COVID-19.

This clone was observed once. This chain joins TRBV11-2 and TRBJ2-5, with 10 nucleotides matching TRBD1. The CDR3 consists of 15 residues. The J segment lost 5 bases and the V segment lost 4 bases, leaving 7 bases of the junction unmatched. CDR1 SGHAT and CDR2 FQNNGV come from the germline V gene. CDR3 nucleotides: TGTGCCAGCAGCTCCGACAGGGGGCAGTGGGAGACCCAGTACTTC. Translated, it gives CASSSDRGQWETQYF.

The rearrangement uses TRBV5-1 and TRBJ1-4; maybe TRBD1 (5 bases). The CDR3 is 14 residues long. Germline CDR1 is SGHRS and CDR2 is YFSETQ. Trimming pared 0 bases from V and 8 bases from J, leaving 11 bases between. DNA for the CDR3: TGCGCCAGCAGCTTGGCGGGAGAGGGGGAAAAACTGTTTTTT. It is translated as CASSLAGEGEKLFF.

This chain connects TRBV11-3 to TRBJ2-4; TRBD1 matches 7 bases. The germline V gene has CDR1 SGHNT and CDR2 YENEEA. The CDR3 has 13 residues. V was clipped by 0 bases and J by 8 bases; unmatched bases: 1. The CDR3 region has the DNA TGTGCCAGCAGCTTAGAACAGGGGCACATTCAGTACTTC. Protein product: CASSLEQGHIQYF.

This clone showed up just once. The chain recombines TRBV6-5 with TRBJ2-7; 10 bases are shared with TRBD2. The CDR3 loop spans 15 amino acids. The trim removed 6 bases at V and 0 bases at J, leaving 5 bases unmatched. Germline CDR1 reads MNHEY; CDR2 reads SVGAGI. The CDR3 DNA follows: TGTGCCAGCAGCCCAGGACTAGCGGCCTCCTACGAGCAGTACTTC. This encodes CASSPGLAASYEQYF.

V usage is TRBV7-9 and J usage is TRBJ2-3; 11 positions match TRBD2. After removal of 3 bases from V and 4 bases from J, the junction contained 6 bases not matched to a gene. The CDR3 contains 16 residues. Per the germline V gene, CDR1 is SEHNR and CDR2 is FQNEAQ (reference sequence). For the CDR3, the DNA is TGTGCCAGCAGCTTGCGACTAGCGGGGTACCCAGATACGCAGTATTTT. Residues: CASSLRLAGYPDTQYF.

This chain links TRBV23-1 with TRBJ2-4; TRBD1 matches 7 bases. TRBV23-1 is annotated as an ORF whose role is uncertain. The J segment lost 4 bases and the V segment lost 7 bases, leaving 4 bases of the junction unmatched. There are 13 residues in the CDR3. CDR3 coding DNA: TGCGCCAGCACGGGACAGACGAAAAACATTCAGTACTTC. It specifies CASTGQTKNIQYF.

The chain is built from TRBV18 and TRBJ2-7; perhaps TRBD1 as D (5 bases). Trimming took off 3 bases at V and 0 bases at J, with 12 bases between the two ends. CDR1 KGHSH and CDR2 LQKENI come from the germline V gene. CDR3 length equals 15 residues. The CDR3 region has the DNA TGTGCCAGCTCACCCGACACAAGGGGCTCCTACGAGCAGTACTTC. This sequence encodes CASSPDTRGSYEQYF.

CDR3 DNA sequence: TGTGCCAGTAGCGACAGGGGCAATCAGCCCCAGCATTTT. This encodes CASSDRGNQPQHF. The gene calls are TRBV19 and TRBJ1-5; 7 nucleotides line up with TRBD1. This CDR3 has 13 residues. The V gene end was trimmed by 6 bases and the J gene end by 2 bases; junction bases not matched to a gene: 1. CDR1 and CDR2 (germline): LNHDA, SQIVND (reference sequence).

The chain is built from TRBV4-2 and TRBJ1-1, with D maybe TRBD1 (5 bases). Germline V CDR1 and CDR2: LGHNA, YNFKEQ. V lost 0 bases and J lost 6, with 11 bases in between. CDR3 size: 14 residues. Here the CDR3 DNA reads TGTGCCAGCAGCCAAGATGGCCAGGGTCCTGAAGCTTTCTTT. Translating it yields CASSQDGQGPEAFF.

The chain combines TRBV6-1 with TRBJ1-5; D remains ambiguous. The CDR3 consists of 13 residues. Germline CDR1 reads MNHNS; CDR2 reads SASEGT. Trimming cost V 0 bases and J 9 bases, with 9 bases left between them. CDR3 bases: TGTGCCAGCAGTGAAGCGGCCCGCCGGCCCCAGCATTTT. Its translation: CASSEAARRPQHF.

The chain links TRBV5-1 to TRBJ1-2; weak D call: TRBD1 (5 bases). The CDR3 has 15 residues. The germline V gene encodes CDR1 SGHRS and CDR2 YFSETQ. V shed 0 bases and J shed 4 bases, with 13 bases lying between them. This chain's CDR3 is CASSLAQGSGYGYTF. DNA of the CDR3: TGCGCCAGCAGCTTGGCTCAGGGTTCAGGCTATGGCTACACCTTC.

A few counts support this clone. The DNA for the CDR3 is TGCGCCAGCAGCCCCCTCCTGGGACAGCTGTACGAGCAGTACTTC. It specifies CASSPLLGQLYEQYF. The rearrangement links TRBV5-1 to TRBJ2-7, with TRBD1 identical over 7 bases. V lost 4 bases to trimming and J lost 4 bases; unmatched junction nucleotides: 11. This CDR3 spans 15 amino acids. Germline CDR1 and CDR2: SGHRS and YFSETQ. The full variable domain, completed using reference TRBV5-1 and TRBJ2-7, is KAGVTQTPRYLIKTRGQQVTLSCSPISGHRSVSWYQQTPGQGLQFLFEYFSETQRNKGNFPGRFSGRQFSNSRSEMNVSTLELGDSALYLCASSPLLGQLYEQYFGPGTRLTVT.

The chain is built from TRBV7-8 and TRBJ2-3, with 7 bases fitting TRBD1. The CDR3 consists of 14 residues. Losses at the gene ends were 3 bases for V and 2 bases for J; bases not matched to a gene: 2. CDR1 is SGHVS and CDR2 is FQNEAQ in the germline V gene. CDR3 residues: CASSFDRDTDTQYF. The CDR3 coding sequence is TGTGCCAGCAGCTTCGACAGGGACACAGATACGCAGTATTTT.

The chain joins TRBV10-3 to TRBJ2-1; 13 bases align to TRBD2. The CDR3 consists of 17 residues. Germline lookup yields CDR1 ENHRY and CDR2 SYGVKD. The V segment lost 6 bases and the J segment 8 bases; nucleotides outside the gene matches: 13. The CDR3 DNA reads TGTGCCATCAGCACACAATTGACTAGCGGGGGGACCGATGAGCAGTTCTTC. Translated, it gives CAISTQLTSGGTDEQFF.

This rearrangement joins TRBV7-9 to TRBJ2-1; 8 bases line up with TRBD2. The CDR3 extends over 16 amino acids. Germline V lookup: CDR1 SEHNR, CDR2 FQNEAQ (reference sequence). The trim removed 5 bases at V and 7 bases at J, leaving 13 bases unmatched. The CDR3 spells CASSPSSGGGTNEQFF. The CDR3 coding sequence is TGTGCCAGCAGCCCCTCCTCGGGAGGGGGGACAAATGAGCAGTTCTTC.

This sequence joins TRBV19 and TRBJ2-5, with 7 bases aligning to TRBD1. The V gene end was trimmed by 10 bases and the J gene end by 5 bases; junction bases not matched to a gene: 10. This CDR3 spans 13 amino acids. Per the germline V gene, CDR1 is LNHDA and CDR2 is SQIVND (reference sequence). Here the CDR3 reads CATARGRRETQYF. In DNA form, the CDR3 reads TGTGCCACCGCGAGGGGGCGTAGGGAGACCCAGTACTTC.

The CDR3 reads CASSQTGSVSQPQHF. CDR3 nucleotides: TGTGCCAGCAGCCAGACAGGGTCGGTGTCTCAGCCCCAGCATTTT. J is TRBJ1-5 and V is TRBV3-1 (or the pseudogene TRBV3-2); 7 bases map to TRBD1. Per the germline V gene, CDR1 is LGHDT and CDR2 is YNNKEL (reference sequence). The CDR3 totals 15 residues. The J segment lost 6 bases and the V segment lost 3 bases, leaving 8 bases of the junction unmatched.

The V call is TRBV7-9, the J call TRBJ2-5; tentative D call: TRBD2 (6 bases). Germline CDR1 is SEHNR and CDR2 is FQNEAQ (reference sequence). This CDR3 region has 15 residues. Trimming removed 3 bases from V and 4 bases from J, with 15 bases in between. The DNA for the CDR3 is TGTGCCAGCAGCTTCCCGACCAACGGGGGAGAGACCCAGTACTTC. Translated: CASSFPTNGGETQYF.

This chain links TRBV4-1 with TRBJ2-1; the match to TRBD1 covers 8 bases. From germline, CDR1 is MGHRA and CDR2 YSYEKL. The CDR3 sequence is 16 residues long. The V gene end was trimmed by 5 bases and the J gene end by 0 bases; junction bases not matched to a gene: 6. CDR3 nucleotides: TGCGCCAGCAGCGGACGGACAGGGAGCTCCTACAATGAGCAGTTCTTC. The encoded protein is CASSGRTGSSYNEQFF.

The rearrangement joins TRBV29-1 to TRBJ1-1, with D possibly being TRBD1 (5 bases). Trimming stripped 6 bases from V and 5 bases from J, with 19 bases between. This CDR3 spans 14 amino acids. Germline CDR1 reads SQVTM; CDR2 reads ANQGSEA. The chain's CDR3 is CSVAEGVGGTEAFF. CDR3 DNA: TGCAGCGTGGCAGAAGGGGTTGGGGGGACTGAAGCTTTCTTT. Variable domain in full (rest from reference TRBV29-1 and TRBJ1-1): SAVISQKPSRDICQRGTSLTIQCQVDSQVTMMFWYRQQPGQSLTLIATANQGSEATYESGFVIDKFPISRPNLTFSTLTVSNMSPEDSSIYLCSVAEGVGGTEAFFGQGTRLTVV.

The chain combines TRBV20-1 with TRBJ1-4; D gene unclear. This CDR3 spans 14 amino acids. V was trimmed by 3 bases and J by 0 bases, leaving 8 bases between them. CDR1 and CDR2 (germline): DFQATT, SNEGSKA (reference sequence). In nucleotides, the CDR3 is TGCAGTGCTAGTGTACAGTCAACTAATGAAAAACTGTTTTTT. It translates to CSASVQSTNEKLFF.

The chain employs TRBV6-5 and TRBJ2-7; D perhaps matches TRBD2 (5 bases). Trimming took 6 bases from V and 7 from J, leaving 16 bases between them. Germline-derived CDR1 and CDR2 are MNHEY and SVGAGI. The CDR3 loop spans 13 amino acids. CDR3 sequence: CASRSPGGREQYF. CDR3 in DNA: TGTGCCAGCAGAAGCCCCGGAGGACGTGAGCAGTACTTC.